This T cell receptor beta chain was profiled in a study of CD8 T cells in Susac syndrome. Germline CDR1 SGHVS, CDR2 FQNEAQ. The V gene lost 5 bases and the J gene lost 2 bases, with 20 bases spanning the gap. This CDR3 is built from 17 residues. The authors reverse transcribed 0.5 to 1 ug RNA with random hexamers. immunoSEQ multiplex PCR amplified TCR beta CDR3 across 54 Vbeta, 13 Jbeta. TCRdb called the immunoSEQ multiplex PCR reads again in MiXCR, with one record for every CDR3 protein. The table includes approximately 57,000 distinct CDR3 sequences, about 95% detected once. This receptor was obtained from a human donor with Susac syndrome. The rearrangement joins TRBV7-8 to TRBJ2-3; tentative D call: TRBD2 (7 bases). The sample consisted of CD8+ T cells from PBMCs. CDR3 in amino acids: CASSRGAAGALTDTQYF. Written as DNA, the CDR3 is TGTGCCAGCAGCAGAGGGGCGGCGGGGGCCCTCACAGATACGCAGTATTTT.